This T cell receptor (beta chain) was profiled in a study of T cell responses to AZD1222 COVID-19 vaccine. General study findings and limits: The study found Spike-specific TCR breadth and depth rose after two AZD1222 doses. Sampling captured repertoires only after the peak T cell response. There were vaccine-associated CD4 TCRs across spike, dominant at 160-218 and 743-854. Baseline serostatus was positive in only a handful of AZD1222 recipients.

Germline values: CDR1 MNHEY, CDR2 SVGAGI. This CDR3 region has 15 residues. Trimming left V 6 bases short and J 5 bases short, with 16 bases between. Generated by immunoSEQ multiplex PCR, the TCRdb table keeps only in-frame clones and is missing some. The sample yields 160,000 or so clones, approximately 88% seen once. In regard to this clone: Its specificity is unknown.

The receptor comes from an adult who received the AZD1222 COVID-19 vaccine. The V call is TRBV6-5, the J call TRBJ2-2; D remains unclear. This sample comprised peripheral blood, obtained 28 days after the second AZD1222 dose. CDR3 region: CASSSSYGPTGELFF. For the CDR3, the DNA is TGTGCCAGCAGCTCGTCGTACGGCCCGACCGGGGAGCTGTTTTTT.